What follows describes a single T cell receptor (beta chain). Antigen specificity is unknown. This entry belongs to a study of Ad26.COV2.S vaccination and SARS-CoV-2 variants. The study's findings and limits: Using TCR breadth and depth analyses may have led to underestimated total T cell responses.

Sequenced by immunoSEQ multiplex PCR; TCRdb stores in-frame clones only, minus some. The data hold some 520,000 clones, with 70% to 90% observed a single time. The CDR3 is 15 amino acids. V lost 2 bases and J lost 8; bases outside the gene matches: 8. Germline V gene sequence: CDR1 MGHRA, CDR2 YSYEKL. The treatment is: some 20 received Ad26.COV2.S at low or high dose, single or two shots; roughly five received placebo; per-sample allocation not given. Samples analyzed were those drawn on day 63 after the first vaccine or placebo injection. The J gene is TRBJ2-1, the V gene TRBV4-1; 8 positions match TRBD2. The sequenced sample was peripheral blood, obtained in a trial of Ad26.COV2.S vaccine versus placebo. The receptor comes from a person aged 18 to 65 who received the Ad26.COV2.S COVID-19 vaccine or a placebo. The DNA for the CDR3 is TGCGCCAGCAGCCAACCGCGGGAGGTTGCGGATGAGCAGTTCTTC. Translated: CASSQPREVADEQFF.